A selection of T cell receptor beta chains follows, all from one sample in a study of shared clonotypes between healthy human individuals. Method: immunoSEQ multiplex PCR; TCRdb's copy keeps in-frame clones and lacks some. Among about 1.1 million clones listed, 70% to 80% were seen once. Specimen: memory CD4+ T cells from PBMCs. All receptors derive from a man aged 18 to 29 in good health. Some clones in this sample may be carry-over from other donors' samples. Both conserved end residues are part of each CDR3. The order of the fields is J gene, V gene, D gene, clone size, CDR3 DNA, CDR3 protein. A D gene is named only where the DNA matches it firmly. Size values are once, few and many counts, or a class for expanded clones, and some rows have none.

TRBJ2-7 TRBV15 TRBD1 once TGTGCCACCAGCAGGCCGGGACAGGGGGTGTACGAGCAGTACTTC CATSRPGQGVYEQYF
TRBJ2-2 TRBV10-3 TRBD2 once TGTGCCATCAGCGGACTAGCGGGAGGGCCAGGCACCGGGGAGCTGTTTTTT CAISGLAGGPGTGELFF
TRBJ2-7 TRBV5-4 NA once TGTGCCAGCAGCGGGGACTCCCTCCGGGAGCAGTACTTC CASSGDSLREQYF
TRBJ2-7 TRBV2 TRBD1 NA TGTGCCAGCATGGACAAGGGACAGTCCTACGAGCAGTACTTC CASMDKGQSYEQYF
TRBJ1-5 TRBV11-2 NA NA TGTGCCAGCAGCCGGACGACAGCTAGCAATCAGCCCCAGCATTTT CASSRTTASNQPQHF
TRBJ2-3 TRBV11-1 NA NA TGTGCCAGCAGCTTTGGTGTCACAGATACGCAGTATTTT CASSFGVTDTQYF
TRBJ1-5 TRBV12-5 NA few TGTGCTAGTGGTAAGGGGGAAAGCGGTCAGCCCCAGCATTTT CASGKGESGQPQHF
TRBJ1-1 TRBV5-5 NA NA TGTGCCAGCAGCTTGGCCTCTGGATACACTGAAGCTTTCTTT CASSLASGYTEAFF
TRBJ1-2 TRBV7-2 NA few TGTGCCAGCAGCTTTTTGATAGGCTACACCTTC CASSFLIGYTF
TRBJ2-1 TRBV5-1 NA NA TGCGCCAGCAGCTTTGGCAGGGTCTCCTACAATGAGCAGTTCTTC CASSFGRVSYNEQFF
TRBJ1-2 TRBV5-4 NA NA TGTGCCAGCGCCGGGGGCAGAGCCAACTATGGCTACACCTTC CASAGGRANYGYTF
TRBJ2-7 TRBV19 NA NA TGTGCCAGTAGCCCAGCGGCTTTCTACGAGCAGTACTTC CASSPAAFYEQYF
TRBJ1-5 TRBV15 NA NA TGTGCCACCAGCCTTCAGGGAGGTCAGCCCCAGCATTTT CATSLQGGQPQHF
TRBJ2-3 TRBV4-1 NA NA TGCGCCAGCAGCCAATCGAGGGGGGGCACGTATGGAGATACGCAGTATTTT CASSQSRGGTYGDTQYF
TRBJ2-7 TRBV5-1 TRBD1 NA TGCGCCAGCAGCGCAGACAGGGGGAGCGAGCAGTACTTC CASSADRGSEQYF
TRBJ1-1 TRBV18 NA NA TGTGCCAGCTCCCGGGAGGGCACTGAAGCTTTCTTT CASSREGTEAFF
TRBJ1-2 TRBV28 TRBD1 NA TGTGCCATCCGGGGACAGGGGAACTATGGCTACACCTTC CAIRGQGNYGYTF
TRBJ2-5 TRBV10-3 NA NA TGTGCCATCATGGAAGGCGGAACACAAGAGACCCAGTACTTC CAIMEGGTQETQYF
TRBJ1-1 TRBV10-3 NA few TGTGCCATCAGTGGTGGGGGCGGGTGGACTGAAGCTTTCTTT CAISGGGGWTEAFF
TRBJ1-1 TRBV28 NA few TGTGCCAGCACCCCTTCGGGCAGCATGAACACTGAAGCTTTCTTT CASTPSGSMNTEAFF
TRBJ2-5 TRBV4-3 TRBD2 NA TGCGCCAGCAGCCCGGGGACTAGCGGGTTTCAAGAGACCCAGTACTTC CASSPGTSGFQETQYF
TRBJ1-2 TRBV7-9 NA NA TGTGCCAGCAGCACCGAGTCCCCAGGGAGCGGCTACACCTTC CASSTESPGSGYTF
TRBJ2-3 TRBV27 TRBD2 NA TGTGCCAGCAGTTTAGGGTTCCAAGCGGGAGCCTCAGATACGCAGTATTTT CASSLGFQAGASDTQYF
TRBJ2-5 TRBV9 TRBD2 once TGTGCCAGCGGCAGACTAGCGGGTTCAGAGACCCAGTACTTC CASGRLAGSETQYF
TRBJ2-2 TRBV7-8 TRBD1 NA TGTGCCAGCAGACGGAGACAGGGTCGCGCCGGGGAGCTGTTTTTT CASRRRQGRAGELFF
TRBJ1-1 TRBV27 TRBD1 NA TGTGCCAGCAGCCAACAGCAGTGGACAGGGAACACTGAAGCTTTCTTT CASSQQQWTGNTEAFF
TRBJ2-3 TRBV28 TRBD2 NA TGTGCCAGCACCCAAAGTGGCGGGAGGGGAGATACGCAGTATTTT CASTQSGGRGDTQYF
TRBJ1-1 TRBV2 NA NA TGTGCCAGCAGCGGGTCGTACTCGAACACTGAAGCTTTCTTT CASSGSYSNTEAFF
TRBJ1-5 TRBV28 TRBD1 NA TGTGCCAGCAGTTCGGCGGGACAGCCCTATAGCAATCAGCCCCAGCATTTT CASSSAGQPYSNQPQHF
TRBJ1-1 TRBV29-1 NA NA TGCAGCGCATACAGGGACCCGAACACTGAAGCTTTCTTT CSAYRDPNTEAFF
TRBJ2-3 TRBV27 NA many TGTGCCAGCAGTTTTCGGGGGAGATTCTCAGATACGCAGTATTTT CASSFRGRFSDTQYF
TRBJ2-2 TRBV5-1 NA NA TGCGCCAGCAGCTTGCAGGGGGAGCTGTTTTTT CASSLQGELFF
TRBJ2-5 TRBV7-9 NA once TGTGCCAGCAGCTTAGATTTTGACAGCCAAGAGACCCAGTACTTC CASSLDFDSQETQYF
TRBJ2-2 TRBV7-8 NA NA TGTGCCAGCAGCTTAGGGACGAACACCGGGGAGCTGTTTTTT CASSLGTNTGELFF
TRBJ1-2 TRBV5-1 TRBD1 NA TGCGCCAGCAGCCTATCCACAGGGGGCGCGGGCGGCTACACCTTC CASSLSTGGAGGYTF
TRBJ2-2 TRBV21-1 NA NA TGTGCCAGCAGCAAAGCTCTAGGGTACCGCACCGGGGAGCTGTTTTTT CASSKALGYRTGELFF
TRBJ1-4 TRBV30 TRBD1 NA TGTGCCTGGAGTGTATCCCGGGCAGGGGGCGGAAAACTGTTTTTT CAWSVSRAGGGKLFF
TRBJ1-2 TRBV27 TRBD1 NA TGTGCCAGCAGTTTTACGTCCAGGGGGCGCGGTAACTATGGCTACACCTTC CASSFTSRGRGNYGYTF
TRBJ1-2 TRBV5-1 NA NA TGCGCCAGCAGCTTGGCCGGGCCAGGGGCGCATGGCTACACCTTC CASSLAGPGAHGYTF
TRBJ1-4 TRBV27 NA NA TGTGCCAGCAGTTTAAAGCAGGGGCTTGAAAAACTGTTTTTT CASSLKQGLEKLFF
TRBJ2-7 TRBV6-4 TRBD2 NA TGTGCCAGCAGTGGCCCGGGACTAGCGGGAGGCCGGAGCTCCTACGAGCAGTACTTC CASSGPGLAGGRSSYEQYF
TRBJ1-2 TRBV4-2 NA NA TGTGCCAGCAGCCAAGATCACGGAGGGGCTTTTGTTTTCGGCTATGGCTACACCTTC CASSQDHGGAFVFGYGYTF
TRBJ1-5 TRBV25-1 NA once TGTGCCAGCAGTGACGCTTCTCGGGGAAGTCAGCCCCAGCATTTT CASSDASRGSQPQHF
TRBJ2-6 TRBV5-4 NA NA TGTGCCAGCAGCGACGCCTCTGGGGCCAACGTCCTGACTTTC CASSDASGANVLTF
TRBJ1-4 TRBV2 NA NA TGTGCCAGCAGTGAAGATACGGCTAATGAAAAACTGTTTTTT CASSEDTANEKLFF
TRBJ2-3 TRBV7-2 NA NA TGTGCCAGCAGCCCGGGACAATTCACAGATACGCAGTATTTT CASSPGQFTDTQYF